These T cell receptor beta chains were read from a single sample in a study of early T cells in non-severe SARS-CoV-2 infection. Via MiXCR, TCRdb re-called the 5' RACE reads, giving one row per CDR3 protein. In the table there are just under 65,000 distinct CDR3 sequences, around 10% of which are singletons. The material was whole blood, obtained at baseline. The receptor source for this set is an adult who was a healthcare worker with PCR-confirmed SARS-CoV-2 infection or an uninfected control (not recorded which). Both conserved end residues are trimmed from each CDR3. Clone size is shown for a subset of rows, as once, few, many or a class of expanded clone.

V,size,CDR3
TRBV7-9,few,ASSLGPGTGDGYT
TRBV30,-,AWSLGPGGEAF
TRBV7-8,-,ASSPAAGSSGANVLT
TRBV30,-,AWSVLDTIY
TRBV7-9,many,ASSPEVAVSSDGYT
TRBV20-1,many,SARDSSNEQF
TRBV10-3,many,ATLTGERYT
TRBV20-1,-,SARDAVGTDTQY
TRBV24-1,-,ATRDRGEKLF
TRBV2,-,ASTYRASEQY
TRBV18,-,ASSPAGLGTYNSPLH
TRBV5-1,few,ASSYGGTGRITYEQY
TRBV11-2,many,ASSYFTENYGYT
TRBV10-3,few,AISEGANPTDTQY
TRBV6-2/TRBV6-3,few,ASSKQGLNTEAF
TRBV12-3/TRBV12-4,many,ASSLGGDYGYT
TRBV12-3/TRBV12-4,-,ASSPPGSFGNTIY
TRBV15,many,ATSSGGTWNEQF
TRBV29-1,many,SAHELRGANYGYT